This T cell receptor beta chain was retrieved from a study of OX40 agonist ivuxolimab in advanced cancers. Concerning this clone: What it binds is not known.

General study points: Dose levels from 0.1 to 3.0 mg/kg saw CD4+ and CD8+ blood T cells expand clonally by week 6.

The V gene's germline CDR1 is LNHDA and CDR2 SQIVND (reference sequence). J gave up 3 bases and V 6 bases, and 2 bases lay outside the gene matches. This CDR3 contains 12 residues. TCRdb's copy holds only in-frame clones and misses some; the assay was immunoSEQ multiplex PCR. This sample has tens of thousands of clones; around 89% occur once, and the top ten carry roughly 18%. The rearrangement links TRBV19 to TRBJ2-7; 7 bases line up with TRBD2. The source material was CD4+ or CD8+ T cells sorted from blood, sampled in a trial of the OX40 agonist ivuxolimab. The receptor's source is an adult with an advanced solid tumor such as melanoma, head and neck, liver or kidney cancer. DNA for the CDR3: TGTGCCAGTAGCGCGGGGGTCTACGAGCAGTACTTC. This gives the protein CASSAGVYEQYF.